This T cell receptor (beta chain) originates from a study of T cell repertoires in cytomegalovirus infection. Looking at the study overall: Both a matching HLA type and CMV infection were indicated by public TCR beta signatures.

TCRdb re-derived calls from the reads in MiXCR, one entry per CDR3 protein. The sample has approximately 1,000,000 distinct CDR3 sequences; roughly 30% are singletons. To note about this clonotype: The antigen is unknown.

The ends were cut back, 7 bases at V and 3 bases at J, with 21 bases in the middle. CDR1 is LNHDA, CDR2 SQIVND, per germline (reference sequence). The CDR3 contains 16 residues. The specimen comprised cultured CD8+ T cells from PBMCs, sampled from culture after CMV antigen stimulation. The genes are TRBV19 and TRBJ1-1; D is perhaps TRBD1 (5 bases). This TCR came from a human donor in good health (CMV status not recorded). Some clones in this sample may be carry-over from other donors' samples. Here the CDR3 reads CASTPSGYGFYTEAFF. CDR3 DNA: TGTGCCAGTACCCCCTCAGGGTACGGGTTTTACACTGAAGCTTTCTTT.